This TCR beta chain is from a study of cytomegalovirus exposure and HLA in healthy donors. Whole-study findings and limits: The study found most TCR sequences rare, yet found some public TCRs in many donors.

This clone was picked up a small number of times. The antigen remains unidentified. Use of 60 Vbeta and 13 Jbeta primers characterized the PCR. Profiling relied on immunoSEQ multiplex PCR, and the TCRdb table lists in-frame clones only, not all of them. The sample has about 120,000 clones; roughly 70% are singletons. The CDR3 sequence is 15 residues long. Germline V CDR1 and CDR2: SGHAT, FQNNGV. Unmatched junction bases numbered 6, after V lost 0 bases and J lost 7 bases. Sequenced sample: PBMCs. The origin of this receptor is a man aged 30 to 45 in good health and CMV-seronegative. The chain joins TRBV11-2 to TRBJ2-7; 10 bases line up with TRBD1. CDR3 sequence (DNA): TGTGCCAGCAGCTTAGACCGGACAGGGGGGCTTGAGCAGTACTTC. Translation gives CASSLDRTGGLEQYF.